Listed below are T cell receptor beta chains from one sample, sequenced in a study of CD8+CD57+ T cells in acquired aplastic anemia. TCRdb itself ran the reads through MiXCR, one entry per CDR3 protein. This sample has about 220,000 distinct CDR3 sequences, with about a third found just once. Sequencing was done on a sample of sorted CD4+, CD8+, or CD8+CD57+ T cells (not recorded which) from PBMCs. These receptors all stem from a human donor in good health, serving as a control. The conserved cysteine and the conserved F or W are not part of the CDR3 here. The order of the fields is J gene, V gene, CDR3 protein.

>TRBJ2-1|TRBV25-1
ASSDRDFWGYNEQF
>TRBJ2-2|TRBV11-1
ARSPRSGQGATGELF
>TRBJ2-1|TRBV2
ASSEMLASEQF
>TRBJ2-5|TRBV5-8
ASSLELASETQY
>TRBJ1-2|TRBV3-1
ASSHGPRENYGYT
>TRBJ1-2|TRBV10-1
ASSGAVNYGYT
>TRBJ2-4|TRBV27
ASSLSGGADIQY
>TRBJ2-7|TRBV3-1
ASSLGHGNEQY
>TRBJ2-2|TRBV9
ASSVGRDSGSLGELF
>TRBJ2-7|TRBV12-3/TRBV12-4
ASSSGTSGFYEQY
>TRBJ1-2|TRBV19
ASSAETGWNYGYT
>TRBJ1-2|TRBV6-2/TRBV6-3
ASSMRQGLL
>TRBJ2-3|TRBV5-1
ASSFRQGAITDTQY
>TRBJ1-6|TRBV20-1
SAHETGQGLDNSPLH
>TRBJ1-2|TRBV29-1
SVVRGTAYGYT
>TRBJ1-2|TRBV6-6
ASSYSSGFYGYT
>TRBJ1-6|TRBV12-3/TRBV12-4
ASRTSDGSYNSPLH
>TRBJ2-2|TRBV11-1
ARIGPRLVGTGELF
>TRBJ1-2|TRBV19
ASRRTDLCGYA
>TRBJ1-1|TRBV2
ASSARTGGEAF
>TRBJ2-7|TRBV7-8
ASSLILGGHEQY
>TRBJ1-5|TRBV12-3/TRBV12-4
ASSLVGADQPQH
>TRBJ2-5|TRBV9
ASSSGGAAETQY
>TRBJ2-7|TRBV29-1
SVEVGNSYEQY
>TRBJ2-5|TRBV18
ASSRSGTQY
>TRBJ1-2|TRBV29-1
SVADSRRNYGYT
>TRBJ1-2|TRBV7-9
ARSLVDWWDYGYT
>TRBJ2-7|TRBV2
ASRQDRVNEQY
>TRBJ1-1|TRBV29-1
SAREARDTEAF
>TRBJ2-1|TRBV24-1
ATRSRLYNEQF
>TRBJ2-1|TRBV7-9
ASSPTSHEQF
>TRBJ2-7|TRBV11-3
ASSDRGAHEQY
>TRBJ1-5|TRBV24-1
ATSDPKSYRGLFQPQH
>TRBJ2-7|TRBV7-9
ASKLEWSYEQY
>TRBJ1-1|TRBV3-1
ASSRGTGTEAF
>TRBJ2-1|TRBV20-1
SAREMTGYNEQF
>TRBJ2-1|TRBV9
ASSVALSAEGYNEQF
>TRBJ2-3|TRBV18
ASSPELAGEVGLTQY
>TRBJ2-1|TRBV25-1
ASSELGGVGGEQF
>TRBJ2-1|TRBV11-2
ASTQRVGAGVSDEQF
>TRBJ2-5|TRBV10-3
AISEGVTQETQY
>TRBJ1-2|TRBV7-2
ASSLDGIYYGYT
>TRBJ2-5|TRBV4-1
ASSGRRTGWETQY
>TRBJ2-1|TRBV5-1
ASSLSYSGDEQF
>TRBJ1-6|TRBV3-1
ASAGTGGSPLH
>TRBJ1-5|TRBV12-5
ASGWIPLWTENSSQPQH
>TRBJ2-5|TRBV19
ASSLAGAGVAQY
>TRBJ1-4|TRBV5-7
ASSLGRVEEKLF
>TRBJ2-1|TRBV2
ASSEVPSSNEQF
>TRBJ2-3|TRBV3-1
ASSQADTQY
>TRBJ2-1|TRBV19
ASSIRTSGPSPLNEQF
>TRBJ2-7|TRBV6-8
ASIISYEQY
>TRBJ2-7|TRBV6-1
ASSSTPPSEQY
>TRBJ2-1|TRBV11-2
ASSSVSGPYNEQF
>TRBJ1-1|TRBV10-3
AISMTVNTEAF
>TRBJ1-1|TRBV10-1
ASRKAGTGNTEAF